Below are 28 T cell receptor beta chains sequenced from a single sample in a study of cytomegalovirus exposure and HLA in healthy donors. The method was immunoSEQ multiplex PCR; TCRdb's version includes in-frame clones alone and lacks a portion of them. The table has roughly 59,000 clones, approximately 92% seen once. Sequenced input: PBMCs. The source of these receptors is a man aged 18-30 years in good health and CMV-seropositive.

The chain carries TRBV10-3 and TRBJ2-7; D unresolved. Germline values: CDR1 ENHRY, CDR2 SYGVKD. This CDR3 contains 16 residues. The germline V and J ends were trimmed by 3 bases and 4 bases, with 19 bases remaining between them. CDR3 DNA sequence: TGTGCCATCAGTGACCCTACTAACCTGACCCCATACGAGCAGTACTTC. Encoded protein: CAISDPTNLTPYEQYF.

The CDR3: CASSVGLAPSTDTQYF. In DNA form, the CDR3 reads TGTGCCAGCAGCGTAGGACTAGCACCTAGCACAGATACGCAGTATTTT. The chain combines TRBV9 with TRBJ2-3; 7 bases align to TRBD2. The CDR3 is 16 residues long. Germline V CDR1 and CDR2: SGDLS, YYNGEE. The junction had 4 bases not matched to a gene; V was cut back by 0 bases and J by 0 bases.

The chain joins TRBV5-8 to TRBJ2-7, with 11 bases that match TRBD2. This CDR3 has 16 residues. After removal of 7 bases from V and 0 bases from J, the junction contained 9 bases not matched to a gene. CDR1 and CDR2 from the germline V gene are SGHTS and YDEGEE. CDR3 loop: CASGWTSGFSSYEQYF. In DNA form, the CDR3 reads TGTGCCAGCGGTTGGACTAGCGGGTTCAGCTCCTACGAGCAGTACTTC.

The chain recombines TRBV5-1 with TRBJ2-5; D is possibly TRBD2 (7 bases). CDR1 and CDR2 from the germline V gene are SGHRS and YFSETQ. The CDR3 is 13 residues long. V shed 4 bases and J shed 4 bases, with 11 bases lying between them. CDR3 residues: CASSPRGGETQYF. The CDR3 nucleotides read TGCGCCAGCAGCCCGAGGGGGGGAGAGACCCAGTACTTC.

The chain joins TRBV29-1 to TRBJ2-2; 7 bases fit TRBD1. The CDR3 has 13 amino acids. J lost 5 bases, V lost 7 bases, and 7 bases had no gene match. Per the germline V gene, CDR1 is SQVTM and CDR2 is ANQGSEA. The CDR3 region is CSALPTGTGELFF. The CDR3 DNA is TGCAGCGCTCTCCCGACAGGGACCGGGGAGCTGTTTTTT.

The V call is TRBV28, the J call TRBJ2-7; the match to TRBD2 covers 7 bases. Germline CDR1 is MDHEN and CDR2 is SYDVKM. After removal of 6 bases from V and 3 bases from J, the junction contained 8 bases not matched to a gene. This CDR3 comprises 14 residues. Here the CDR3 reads CASRTNGRSYEQYF. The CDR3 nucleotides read TGTGCCAGCAGAACGAACGGGAGGAGCTACGAGCAGTACTTC.

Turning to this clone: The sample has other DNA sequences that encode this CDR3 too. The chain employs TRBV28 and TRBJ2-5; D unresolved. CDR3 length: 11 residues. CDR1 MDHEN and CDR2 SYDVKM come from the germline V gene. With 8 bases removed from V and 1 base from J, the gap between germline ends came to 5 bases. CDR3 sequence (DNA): TGTGCCAGCTCCTCCCAAGAGACCCAGTACTTC. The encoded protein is CASSSQETQYF.

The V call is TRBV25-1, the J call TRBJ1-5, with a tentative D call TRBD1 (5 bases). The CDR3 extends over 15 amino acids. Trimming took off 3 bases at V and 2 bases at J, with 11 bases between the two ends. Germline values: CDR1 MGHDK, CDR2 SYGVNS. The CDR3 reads CASSEEGKGNQPQHF. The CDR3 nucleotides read TGTGCCAGCAGTGAGGAGGGGAAGGGCAATCAGCCCCAGCATTTT.

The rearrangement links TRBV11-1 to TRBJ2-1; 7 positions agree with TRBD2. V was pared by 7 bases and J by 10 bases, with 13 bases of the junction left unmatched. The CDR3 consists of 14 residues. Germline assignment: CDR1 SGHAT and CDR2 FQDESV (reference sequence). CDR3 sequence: CASMLRAGAQEQFF. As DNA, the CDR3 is TGTGCCAGCATGCTACGGGCGGGAGCGCAGGAGCAGTTCTTC.

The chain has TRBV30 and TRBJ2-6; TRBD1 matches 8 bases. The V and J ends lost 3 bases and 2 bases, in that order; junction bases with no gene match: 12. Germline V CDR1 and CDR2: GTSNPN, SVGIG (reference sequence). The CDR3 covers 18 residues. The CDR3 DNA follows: TGTGCCTGGAGCCCATTAAGCCAGGGGGCGGCTGGGGCCAACGTCCTGACTTTC. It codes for CAWSPLSQGAAGANVLTF.

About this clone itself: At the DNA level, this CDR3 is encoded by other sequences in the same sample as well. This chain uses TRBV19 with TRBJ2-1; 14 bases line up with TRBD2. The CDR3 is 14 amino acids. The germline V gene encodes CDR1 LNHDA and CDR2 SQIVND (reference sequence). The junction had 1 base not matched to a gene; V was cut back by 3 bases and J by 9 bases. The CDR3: CASSIGLAGGEQFF. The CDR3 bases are TGTGCCAGTAGTATCGGACTAGCGGGAGGTGAGCAGTTCTTC.

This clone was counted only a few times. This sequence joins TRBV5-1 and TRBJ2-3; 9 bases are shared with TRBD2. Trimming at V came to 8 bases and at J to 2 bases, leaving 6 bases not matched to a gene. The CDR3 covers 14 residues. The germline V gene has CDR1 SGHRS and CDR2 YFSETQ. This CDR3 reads CASSLAGNTDTQYF. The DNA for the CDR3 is TGCGCCAGTTCCCTAGCGGGGAACACAGATACGCAGTATTTT. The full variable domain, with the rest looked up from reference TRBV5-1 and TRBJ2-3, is KAGVTQTPRYLIKTRGQQVTLSCSPISGHRSVSWYQQTPGQGLQFLFEYFSETQRNKGNFPGRFSGRQFSNSRSEMNVSTLELGDSALYLCASSLAGNTDTQYFGPGTRLTVL.

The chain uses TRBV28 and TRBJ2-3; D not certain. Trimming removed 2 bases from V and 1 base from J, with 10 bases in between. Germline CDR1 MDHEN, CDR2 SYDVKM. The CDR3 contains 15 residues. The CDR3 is CASSLNPARTDTQYF. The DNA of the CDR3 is TGTGCCAGCAGTTTAAACCCAGCGCGCACAGATACGCAGTATTTT.

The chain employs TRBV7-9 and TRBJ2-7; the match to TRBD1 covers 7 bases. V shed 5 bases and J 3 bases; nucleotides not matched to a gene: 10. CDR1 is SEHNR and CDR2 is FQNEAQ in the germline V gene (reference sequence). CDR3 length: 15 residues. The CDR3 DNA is TGTGCCAGCAGCCAACGGGACAGTAAACTCTACGAGCAGTACTTC. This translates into CASSQRDSKLYEQYF.

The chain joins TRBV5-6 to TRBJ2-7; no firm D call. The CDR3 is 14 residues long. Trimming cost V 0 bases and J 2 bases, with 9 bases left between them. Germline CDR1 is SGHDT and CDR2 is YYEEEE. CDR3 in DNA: TGTGCCAGCAGCTTGGTGCAGGCTACCTACGAGCAGTACTTC. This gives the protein CASSLVQATYEQYF.

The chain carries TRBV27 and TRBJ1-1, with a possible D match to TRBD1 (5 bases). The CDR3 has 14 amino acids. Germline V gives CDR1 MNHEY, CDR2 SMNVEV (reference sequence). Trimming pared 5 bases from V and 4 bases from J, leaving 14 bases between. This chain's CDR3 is CASSIRGWGTEAFF. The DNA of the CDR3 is TGTGCCAGCAGTATTAGGGGATGGGGCACTGAAGCTTTCTTT.

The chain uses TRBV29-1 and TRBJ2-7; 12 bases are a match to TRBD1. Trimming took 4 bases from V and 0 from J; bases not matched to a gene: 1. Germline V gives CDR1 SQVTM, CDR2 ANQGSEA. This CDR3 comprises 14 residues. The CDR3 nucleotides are TGCAGCGTTGCGGGACAGGGGGCCTCCTACGAGCAGTACTTC. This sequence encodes CSVAGQGASYEQYF.

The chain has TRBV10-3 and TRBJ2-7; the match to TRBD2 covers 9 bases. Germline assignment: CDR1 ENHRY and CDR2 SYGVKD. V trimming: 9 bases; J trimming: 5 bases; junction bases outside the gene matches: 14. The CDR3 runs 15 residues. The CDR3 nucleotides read TGTGCCATTCGGGCCGATAGCGGGAGCAAGAACGAGCAGTACTTC. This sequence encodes CAIRADSGSKNEQYF.

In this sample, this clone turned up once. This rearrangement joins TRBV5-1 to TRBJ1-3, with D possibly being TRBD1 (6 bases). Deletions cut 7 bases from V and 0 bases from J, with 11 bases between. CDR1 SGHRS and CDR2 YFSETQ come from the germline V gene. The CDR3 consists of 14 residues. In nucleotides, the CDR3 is TGCGCCAGCTCCCGGGACAACTCTGGAAACACCATATATTTT. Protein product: CASSRDNSGNTIYF.

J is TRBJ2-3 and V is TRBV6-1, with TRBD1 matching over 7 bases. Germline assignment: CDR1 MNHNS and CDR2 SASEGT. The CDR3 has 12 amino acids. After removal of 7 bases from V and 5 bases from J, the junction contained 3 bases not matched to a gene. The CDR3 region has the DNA TGTGCCAGCAAGCAGGGGGTAGATACGCAGTATTTT. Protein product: CASKQGVDTQYF.

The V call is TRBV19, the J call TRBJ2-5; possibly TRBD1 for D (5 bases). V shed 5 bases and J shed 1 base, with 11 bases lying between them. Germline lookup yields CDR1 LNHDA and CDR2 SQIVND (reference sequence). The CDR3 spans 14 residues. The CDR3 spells CASSLDTLQETQYF. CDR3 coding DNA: TGTGCCAGTAGTTTGGACACCCTCCAAGAGACCCAGTACTTC. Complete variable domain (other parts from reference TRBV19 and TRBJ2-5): DGGITQSPKYLFRKEGQNVTLSCEQNLNHDAMYWYRQDPGQGLRLIYYSQIVNDFQKGDIAEGYSVSREKKESFPLTVTSAQKNPTAFYLCASSLDTLQETQYFGPGTRLLVL.

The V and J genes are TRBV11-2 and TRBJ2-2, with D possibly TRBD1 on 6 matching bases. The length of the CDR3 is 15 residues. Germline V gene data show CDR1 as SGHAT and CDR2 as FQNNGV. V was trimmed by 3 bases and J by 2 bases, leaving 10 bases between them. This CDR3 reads CASSFPGDNTGELFF. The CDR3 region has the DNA TGTGCCAGCAGCTTTCCAGGGGACAACACCGGGGAGCTGTTTTTT.

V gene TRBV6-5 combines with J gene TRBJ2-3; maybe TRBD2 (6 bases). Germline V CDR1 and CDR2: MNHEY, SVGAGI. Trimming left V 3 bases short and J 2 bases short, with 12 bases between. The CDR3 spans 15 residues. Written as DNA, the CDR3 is TGTGCCAGCAGTTATTTCGCTAGCGTCACAGATACGCAGTATTTT. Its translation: CASSYFASVTDTQYF.

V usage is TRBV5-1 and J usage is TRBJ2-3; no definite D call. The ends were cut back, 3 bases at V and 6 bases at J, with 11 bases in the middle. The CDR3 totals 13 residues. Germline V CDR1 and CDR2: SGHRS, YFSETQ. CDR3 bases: TGCGCCAGCAGCTCCCTCTTAGTCGATACGCAGTATTTT. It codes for CASSSLLVDTQYF.

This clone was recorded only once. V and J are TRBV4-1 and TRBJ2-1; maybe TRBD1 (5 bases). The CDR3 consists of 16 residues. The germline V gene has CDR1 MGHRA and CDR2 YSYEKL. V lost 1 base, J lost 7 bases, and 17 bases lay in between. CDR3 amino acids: CASSQGAGRHVNEQFF. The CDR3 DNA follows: TGCGCCAGCAGCCAAGGGGCAGGGCGGCATGTGAATGAGCAGTTCTTC.

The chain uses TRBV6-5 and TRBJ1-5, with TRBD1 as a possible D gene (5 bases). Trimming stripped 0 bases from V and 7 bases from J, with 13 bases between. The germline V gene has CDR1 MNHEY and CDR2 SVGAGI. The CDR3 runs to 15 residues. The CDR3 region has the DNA TGTGCCAGCAGTTACTCGAGCGGGGCTTGGCAGCCCCAGCATTTT. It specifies CASSYSSGAWQPQHF.

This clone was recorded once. The CDR3 bases are TGTGCCAGCAGCCCAACTCGGACTACCGAGCAGTACTTC. The encoded protein is CASSPTRTTEQYF. V usage is TRBV7-9 and J usage is TRBJ2-7, with D possibly TRBD2 on 6 matching bases. Trimming stripped 5 bases from V and 6 bases from J, with 14 bases between. Germline V gives CDR1 SEHNR, CDR2 FQNEAQ (reference sequence). There are 13 residues in the CDR3. The full variable domain, in which reference TRBV7-9 and TRBJ2-7 provide the parts outside the CDR3, is DTGVSQNPRHKITKRGQNVTFRCDPISEHNRLYWYRQTLGQGPEFLTYFQNEAQLEKSRLLSDRFSAERPKGSFSTLEIQRTEQGDSAMYLCASSPTRTTEQYFGPGTRLTVT.

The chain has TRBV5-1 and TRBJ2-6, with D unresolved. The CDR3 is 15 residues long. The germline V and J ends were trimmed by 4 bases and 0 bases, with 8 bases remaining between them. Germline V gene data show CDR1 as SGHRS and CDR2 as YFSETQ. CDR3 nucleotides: TGCGCCAGCAGCGATACCAGCTCTGGGGCCAACGTCCTGACTTTC. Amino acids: CASSDTSSGANVLTF.